This T cell receptor (beta chain) stems from a study of blood T cell repertoires in COVID-19. In germline, CDR1 is PRHDT, CDR2 FYEKMQ (reference sequence). This CDR3 contains 16 residues. Trimming at V came to 4 bases and at J to 0 bases, leaving 4 bases not matched to a gene. Some clones are missing from TCRdb's copy, which holds only in-frame ones; the method was immunoSEQ multiplex PCR. Here the sample spans more than 120,000 clones, 87% being singletons. Sequenced sample: peripheral blood. The chain is built from TRBV13 and TRBJ2-7, with 12 bases identical to TRBD2. This TCR was recovered from a woman in her forties or fifties with acute or convalescent COVID-19. Here the CDR3 DNA reads TGTGCCAGCAGCTATGGACTAGCGGGAAGCTCCTACGAGCAGTACTTC. Amino acid sequence: CASSYGLAGSSYEQYF.